This T cell receptor (beta chain) was identified in a study of T cell responses to AZD1222 COVID-19 vaccine. The CDR3 extends over 18 amino acids. V was pared by 4 bases and J by 0 bases, with 11 bases of the junction left unmatched. Looked up from germline, CDR1 is KGHSH and CDR2 is LQKENI. Generated by immunoSEQ multiplex PCR, the TCRdb table keeps only in-frame clones and is missing some. The sample has approximately 97,000 clones, roughly 84% seen once; the top ten hold 15% to 20%. This TCR derives from an adult in good health. The chain joins TRBV18 to TRBJ1-3; 8 nucleotides align to TRBD1. The input for sequencing was peripheral blood, taken on day 0 of AZD1222 vaccination. As DNA, the CDR3 is TGTGCCAGCTCACAAATAGCCTCGACAGGGGCCTCTGGAAACACCATATATTTT. Translation: CASSQIASTGASGNTIYF.